This T cell receptor (beta chain) was identified in a study of blood T cells in healthy people across ages (dated by TCRdb to between 2015 and 2016). About the study as a whole: In model experiments, roughly one uniquely barcoded TCR beta cDNA molecule per two T cells was captured by template switching. Using the same blood draw, the study looked at two additional independent replicas of 1 million unique cDNA reads for two donors, one aged 18 to 29 and the other aged 80 or older. To track age-related changes in TCR beta repertoire diversity, the study relied on deep sequencing normalized with unique cDNA molecular identifiers. Four age groups were formed from the donors: young (average approximately 16 years), middle-aged (approximately 40), aged (roughly 59) and long-lived (more than 75).

With regard to this clonotype: Its antigen is currently not known. Per-base qualities were not stored, and no clone one base away is much larger.

The protocol used for the library was 5' RACE. The sample was run on an Illumina HiSeq 2500. A second PCR of about 6 to 12 cycles was run with a J-beta primer mix and a sample-barcoded 5' primer. Each TCR beta cDNA molecule received a unique molecular identifier from a template-switch 5' adaptor carrying 12 random nucleotides. Each sample yielded at least 3 million CDR3-containing paired-end reads. First-strand cDNA synthesis was performed from all RNA using the Mint cDNA synthesis kit, with priming by a TRBC-specific oligonucleotide. Following uracil-DNA glycosylase treatment, all cDNA underwent a first 18-cycle PCR with the universal primers M1SS and BC2_uni_R. Turning to the authors' computational methods: For normalization, 1 million high-quality reads were randomly selected from each sample, with every read carrying a distinct molecular identifier. Reads with shared molecular identifiers were discarded instead of being binned into consensus sequences. MiTCR, with a Q25 quality threshold and the strictest error-elimination algorithm, was used for CDR3 identification, clonotype clustering and error correction. A nonparametric unseen species model with Euler transformation was used to estimate lower-bound total TCR beta diversity. Using fastp at Q25 and MiXCR, TCRdb reprocessed the public reads and kept productive beta chains. Every CDR3 protein is listed once, alongside the most common genes and DNA of its rows. TCRdb's processing, not the authors' own work, is the source of the V and J calls. Here the sample has 540,000 or so distinct CDR3 sequences; around 24% occur a single time. The ten largest clones capture around 10% of the sample.

From the cysteine through the phenylalanine, the CDR3 covers 14 amino acids. The only DNA kept is the CDR3, 42 bases in frame from the first base. Trimming at the junction amounts to 3 bases on V and 10 bases on J, and the germline ends lie 13 bases apart. General study outcomes and caveats: Because the CMV infection status of the donors was unknown, age-related changes in expanded clonotypes may potentially have been confounded. Observed TCR beta diversity per million T cells fell roughly linearly with age, and a significant reduction was already apparent by age approximately 40. Estimates of total diversity based on one million sequenced T cells were considered lower bounds and underestimates. A strong correlation was found between observed TCR beta diversity and the percentage of naive T cells measured by flow cytometry. Because profiling used bulk unsorted PBMCs, naive and antigen-experienced compartments could not be compared conclusively. Compared with the aged group, the long-lived group had more naive CD4+ T cells, fewer expanded clones and increased TCR diversity, a pattern suggesting age selection.

Systemically healthy Caucasian individuals from Russia, 39 in total and aged about 6 to 100 years, were included as donors. Each donor gave 8 to 10 milliliters of peripheral blood, drawn into EDTA-treated Vacutainer tubes. Ficoll-Paque density-gradient centrifugation was used to isolate PBMCs, with at least 6 million obtained per sample. Trizol reagent was used to extract total RNA from the PBMCs, yielding at least 6 micrograms per sample. Naive CD45RAhigh/CD27high T cell percentages were measured by flow cytometry on a PBMC aliquot from every donor. These data also featured in a second study, about T cells of mothers and their children. In that second paper, the authors write: The donors were nine systemically healthy Caucasian individuals, made up of three mothers and their six children. cDNA synthesis consumed the entire amount of extracted RNA, loaded at around 1.4 ug RNA in each 15 ul reaction. Sample barcodes and 2-4 random nucleotides were added via the M1S primer in the second PCR. More than 8 million TCR beta CDR3 reads were obtained from each mother, and 2.5 million to 3 million reads were obtained from each child. TCR recombination output is similarly shaped by thymic selection in related and unrelated pairs, with a minor effect exerted by inherited differences. Normalized repertoire overlap in related mother-child pairs was always slightly higher than in unrelated mother-child pairs, but the difference was never significant. No persistent microchimeric T cell clones were found, with a detection sensitivity of approximately 95 clones per million clonotypes. In the study, deep NGS was used to compare the TCR beta repertoires of mothers and children, and features distinguishing related mother-child pairs from unrelated individuals were sought. Mothers averaged 40 +/- 4 years of age and children averaged about 10 +/- 4 years. After adapter ligation was performed with NEBNext reagents, the libraries were sequenced on an Illumina HiSeq 2000 with 100+100 nt paired-end reads. To prevent cross-contamination, the mother and child libraries were prepared one month apart and sequenced in separate runs. For each donor, somewhere between roughly 450,000 and 2,200,000 distinct TCR beta clonotypes were identified. Naive TCR beta clonotypes were estimated from low-frequency clonotypes matched to each donor's FACS-determined naive share, without sorting.

Sequencing was carried out using blood. Recombination connected TRBV12-3 or TRBV12-4 to TRBJ1-6, with the D gene uncertain. This clonotype originated in a boy between 5 and 17 years old in good health. The DNA sequence reads TGTGCCAGCAGTTTTACTGGCAGCCGATCACCCCTCCACTTT. It is translated as CASSFTGSRSPLHF.